This entry lists 14 T cell receptor beta chains sequenced from one sample in a study of blood T cells in healthy people across ages (dated by TCRdb to the mid-2010s). Receptors were amplified or captured by 5' RACE. For sequencing, an Illumina HiSeq 2500 was employed. The second PCR ran for about 6 to 11 cycles and used a J-beta primer mix along with a sample-barcoded 5' primer. Clones were called with MiXCR by TCRdb after fastp trimmed the public reads at Q25, and only in-frame beta chains were retained. Each entry merges the rows of one CDR3 protein and shows their most common DNA and genes. This sample comprises roughly 1,300,000 distinct CDR3 sequences, approximately 59% of them detected only once. About 6.3% of the sample lies in the top ten. The specimen sequenced was blood. These receptor sequences come from a man between 18 and 29 years old in good health.

The chain employs TRBV12-3 or TRBV12-4 and TRBJ1-2, with 11 bases aligning to TRBD1. Trimming removed 5 bases from V and 7 bases from J; junction bases left unmatched: 6. CDR3 length equals 14 residues. Here the CDR3 reads CASSRTGGGFGYTF. The CDR3 DNA is TGTGCCAGCAGTCGGACAGGGGGCGGGTTTGGCTACACCTTC.

In its sample, this clonotype was seen a few times. This chain joins TRBV11-2 and TRBJ2-7; TRBD1 or TRBD2 may be the D gene (7 bases each). Germline assignment: CDR1 SGHAT and CDR2 FQNNGV. CDR3 length: 18 amino acids. Deletions cut 1 base from V and 2 bases from J, with 21 bases between. The CDR3 here is CASSLGEGAGMPPYEQYF. DNA of the CDR3: TGTGCCAGCAGCTTAGGGGAGGGGGCTGGGATGCCCCCCTACGAGCAGTACTTC.

The genes are TRBV6-2 or TRBV6-3 and TRBJ2-7; D might be TRBD1 (6 bases). V was cut by 7 bases and J by 2 bases, with 12 bases left in between. The CDR3 runs to 13 residues. CDR1 and CDR2 from the germline V gene are MNHEY and SVGEGT. The CDR3 region is CASKGTSPYEQYF. The DNA for the CDR3 is TGTGCCAGCAAGGGGACATCTCCCTACGAGCAGTACTTC.

Only a few counts were recorded for this clonotype. This chain connects TRBV12-3 or TRBV12-4 to TRBJ1-4; 10 bases match TRBD1. V trimming: 5 bases; J trimming: 6 bases; junction bases outside the gene matches: 12. The CDR3 length is 17 residues. The CDR3: CASSPRLAGTGDEKLFF. The CDR3, as DNA: TGTGCCAGCAGTCCCCGTCTCGCCGGGACAGGGGATGAAAAACTGTTTTTT.

The chain is built from TRBV15 and TRBJ1-1; 7 bases map to TRBD1. There are 18 residues in the CDR3. CDR1 and CDR2 (germline): LNHNV, YYDKDF (reference sequence). The ends lost 2 bases at V and 4 bases at J; junction bases unmatched: 16. CDR3 in DNA: TGTGCCACCAGCAGACCTAATAGACGAGGGGGCGGGGGCACTGAAGCTTTCTTT. Amino acids: CATSRPNRRGGGGTEAFF.

V usage is TRBV7-2 and J usage is TRBJ1-4; weak D call: TRBD1 (6 bases). The CDR3 contains 14 residues. The germline V gene encodes CDR1 SGHTA and CDR2 FQGNSA. V lost 1 base and J 6 bases, leaving 9 bases between the germline ends. CDR3 coding DNA: TGTGCCAGCAGCTTAGGACAGGAAGATGAAAAACTGTTTTTT. Its protein product is CASSLGQEDEKLFF.

V and J are TRBV9 and TRBJ1-1, with D unresolved. This CDR3 comprises 11 residues. The V end lost 1 base, the J end lost 6 bases, and 4 bases lay between the germline ends. Germline CDR1 and CDR2: SGDLS and YYNGEE. CDR3 sequence reads: CASSVPAEAFF. CDR3 DNA sequence: TGTGCCAGCAGCGTACCGGCTGAAGCTTTCTTT.

This clonotype has ten or more counts. This chain connects TRBV29-1 to TRBJ2-7; D gene unclear. CDR1 SQVTM and CDR2 ANQGSEA come from the germline V gene. Trimming left V 4 bases short and J 1 base short, with 11 bases between. CDR3 length: 13 residues. This CDR3 reads CSVVGGSSYEQYF. Here the CDR3 DNA reads TGCAGCGTTGTAGGCGGCTCTTCCTACGAGCAGTACTTC.

The V and J genes are TRBV12-3 or TRBV12-4 and TRBJ2-3, with D tentatively TRBD2 (6 bases). Trimming removed 1 base at V and 4 bases at J, with 15 bases between. The CDR3 loop spans 16 amino acids. The CDR3 DNA reads as TGTGCCAGCAGTTTAGTGGCGGGGTCTACTTCAGATACGCAGTATTTT. It translates to CASSLVAGSTSDTQYF.

The chain uses TRBV12-3 or TRBV12-4 and TRBJ2-1, with D maybe TRBD2 (5 bases). This CDR3 comprises 14 residues. V lost 6 bases to trimming and J lost 1 base, with 10 bases between them. DNA for the CDR3: TGTGCCAGCAGCGTCGGGGTTTCCTACAATGAGCAGTTCTTC. This gives the protein CASSVGVSYNEQFF.

The chain uses TRBV5-5 and TRBJ2-1; tentative D call: TRBD2 (5 bases). Germline V gene sequence: CDR1 SGHKS, CDR2 YYEKEE (reference sequence). The CDR3 extends over 18 amino acids. V lost 0 bases and J lost 3, with 19 bases in between. This chain's CDR3 is CASSLGTGVAAVYNEQFF. CDR3 bases: TGTGCCAGCAGCTTGGGCACCGGGGTTGCGGCAGTCTACAATGAGCAGTTCTTC. The whole variable domain, remainder taken from reference TRBV5-5 and TRBJ2-1, is DAGVTQSPTHLIKTRGQQVTLRCSPISGHKSVSWYQQVLGQGPQFIFQYYEKEERGRGNFPDRFSARQFPNYSSELNVNALLLGDSALYLCASSLGTGVAAVYNEQFFGPGTRLTVL.

The chain recombines TRBV7-2 with TRBJ2-3; 9 positions agree with TRBD2. CDR3 length: 18 residues. V dropped 2 bases and J dropped 1; count of bases not matched to a gene: 10. CDR1 is SGHTA and CDR2 is FQGNSA in the germline V gene. CDR3 sequence (DNA): TGTGCCAGCAGCTTATTTGGGGCACTAGCGGGCCGCACAGATACGCAGTATTTT. Its protein is CASSLFGALAGRTDTQYF. Together with reference TRBV7-2 and TRBJ2-3, the CDR3 gives the full variable domain: GAGVSQSPSNKVTEKGKDVELRCDPISGHTALYWYRQSLGQGLEFLIYFQGNSAPDKSGLPSDRFSAERTGGSVSTLTIQRTQQEDSAVYLCASSLFGALAGRTDTQYFGPGTRLTVL.

This clonotype was counted between two and nine times. V gene TRBV21-1 combines with J gene TRBJ2-5; TRBD1 is the table's D call and was not checked against the DNA. TRBV21-1 is tagged as a pseudogene. This CDR3 contains 17 residues. The CDR3 loop reads CASSKVLRDRGKETQYF. CDR3 in DNA: TGTGCCAGCAGCAAAGTTCTTCGGGACAGGGGAAAAGAGACCCAGTACTTC.

V is TRBV15 and J is TRBJ1-2, with D hard to call. Germline CDR1 reads LNHNV; CDR2 reads YYDKDF (reference sequence). V was pared by 1 base and J by 4 bases, with 7 bases between. The CDR3 contains 13 residues. The CDR3 sequence is CATSRGGLYGYTF. The CDR3 DNA sequence: TGTGCCACCAGCAGAGGAGGCCTCTATGGCTACACCTTC.